The sequence of this TCR beta chain was determined in a study of regulatory T cells in long-lasting Graves disease. This clonotype was recorded many times. Its antigen is not identified. The germline CDR1 and CDR2 sequences are MDHEN and SYDVKM. The CDR3 contains 16 residues. Trimming shortened V by 3 bases and J by 1 base, and 15 bases separated the two germline ends. Time point defined: persistent/refractory GD, antithyroid drugs over 5 years with positive TRAb. Making the TCR library involved RNA that had been extracted from PBMCs. The study's findings and limits: The study examined only peripheral blood, not thyroid tissue.

To make TCR beta libraries, researchers used iRepertoire HTBI primers and Arm-PCR of CDR3 regions. Original analysis: Across samples, 60 or so TRBV and some 15 TRBJ segments were found. TCRdb recomputed calls from the multiplex PCR reads with MiXCR, one row per CDR3 protein. In this record, the V and J calls reflect TCRdb's handling and not the investigators' own analysis. This sample has about 470,000 distinct CDR3 sequences, with about 22% found just once. The starting material was peripheral blood mononuclear cells (PBMCs), obtained when the disease was refractory, from a patient treated with antithyroid drugs. The chain carries TRBV28 and TRBJ2-5; D is undetermined. This TCR was recovered from a female donor with Graves disease. CDR3 sequence reads: CASSLAYPWSQETQYF. CDR3 DNA: TGTGCCAGCAGTTTGGCATATCCCTGGAGCCAAGAGACCCAGTACTTC.